The T cell receptor (beta chain) under discussion was sequenced for a study of blood T cell repertoires in COVID-19. The wider study: There were acute and convalescent COVID-19 samples, and they came from the United States, Italy and Spain.

Only in-frame clones appear in the TCRdb table, and some are missing; sequencing was by immunoSEQ multiplex PCR. Here the sample spans 25,000 to 35,000 clones, around 88% being singletons. CDR1 MNHEY and CDR2 SMNVEV come from the germline V gene (reference sequence). The CDR3 length is 15 residues. Trimming took 6 bases from V and 3 from J, leaving 15 bases between them. V and J are TRBV27 and TRBJ1-3; possibly TRBD1 for D (6 bases). Sample: peripheral blood. This TCR came from a human donor in a cohort sampled during active COVID-19. The CDR3 region is CASSPLAGVGNTIYF. The CDR3 DNA is TGTGCCAGCAGCCCCCTGGCAGGGGTTGGAAACACCATATATTTT.